The entry below describes one T cell receptor (beta chain). In the same sample, other DNA sequences code for this CDR3. This entry comes from a study of blood T cell repertoires in COVID-19. Turning to the study itself: Samples taken during acute and convalescent COVID-19 were collected in the United States, Italy and Spain. PBMCs, B-cell-depleted T cells, or T cells provided the cDNA or gDNA that made up the material.

Per the original data handling: The authors estimated nucleated cell counts from reference gene primer amplification. TCRdb's table, derived via immunoSEQ multiplex PCR, lists solely in-frame clones and lacks some. The V and J calls and the clone size are those of that table, but D and trimming were determined from the DNA. The profile shows 60,000 or so clones, roughly 72% of them singletons. CDR3 length: 14 residues. Germline CDR1 SGHRS, CDR2 YFSETQ. The V gene end was trimmed by 4 bases and the J gene end by 5 bases; junction bases not matched to a gene: 4. The sequence was collected from a woman in her 50s with active or convalescent COVID-19. The specimen sequenced was peripheral blood. V is TRBV5-1 and J is TRBJ1-5; 9 bases are a match to TRBD1. CDR3 sequence: CASSVGQGDQPQHF. CDR3 nucleotide sequence: TGCGCCAGCAGCGTGGGACAGGGCGATCAGCCCCAGCATTTT.